Each of the 17 T cell receptor beta chains below was sequenced from the same sample in a study of blood T cell repertoires in COVID-19. Produced via immunoSEQ multiplex PCR; TCRdb's table is partial and in-frame only. Counted here are 250,000 or so clones, about 82% occurring once; the ten biggest clones make up over 9%. What was sequenced was peripheral blood. The receptor source for this set is a man aged 80 or over with acute or convalescent COVID-19.

The chain carries TRBV6-1 and TRBJ2-5; 14 positions match TRBD2. This CDR3 has 22 residues. With V trimmed by 2 bases and J by 2 bases, 19 bases remained unmatched. Germline CDR1 and CDR2: MNHNS and SASEGT. The CDR3 reads CASSESPTSMGLAGVWQETQYF. The DNA for the CDR3 is TGTGCCAGCAGTGAAAGTCCCACTTCAATGGGACTAGCGGGAGTTTGGCAAGAGACCCAGTACTTC.

V and J are TRBV11-3 and TRBJ2-3; TRBD1 matches at 8 bases. In germline, CDR1 is SGHNT, CDR2 YENEEA. Germline trimming cut 5 bases from V and 0 bases from J; bases unmatched to any gene: 7. The CDR3 sequence is 16 residues long. CDR3 sequence (DNA): TGTGCCAGCAGCCAGGGGGCTTCAGTCAGCACAGATACGCAGTATTTT. Translating gives CASSQGASVSTDTQYF.

V and J are TRBV11-3 and TRBJ2-7; D remains unclear. The CDR3 runs 13 residues. V was cut by 4 bases and J by 1 base, with 8 bases left in between. CDR1 is SGHNT and CDR2 is YENEEA in the germline V gene. CDR3 in DNA: TGTGCCAGCAGCTCCGGGTTTTCCTACGAGCAGTACTTC. This encodes CASSSGFSYEQYF.

This chain connects TRBV16 to TRBJ1-3; D call uncertain. Between the trimmed V and J ends, which lost 4 bases and 0 bases, there was a span of 13 bases. Germline-derived CDR1 and CDR2 are KGHSY and FQNENV. The CDR3 consists of 16 residues. CDR3 coding DNA: TGTGCCAGCAGCCCCCAGTCGACTCGCTCTGGAAACACCATATATTTT. Its protein is CASSPQSTRSGNTIYF.

In its sample, this clone was seen once. This rearrangement joins TRBV6-4 to TRBJ2-5, with 10 nucleotides matching TRBD1. This CDR3 has 15 amino acids. Germline lookup yields CDR1 MRHNA and CDR2 SNTAGT. Trimming cost V 2 bases and J 2 bases; bases outside gene matches: 2. CDR3 residues: CASSDKGQGQETQYF. As DNA, the CDR3 is TGTGCCAGCAGTGACAAGGGACAGGGGCAAGAGACCCAGTACTTC.

This clone was recorded only once. The chain recombines TRBV7-2 with TRBJ2-5, with 9 bases that match TRBD2. Germline CDR1 is SGHTA and CDR2 is FQGNSA. The V gene end was trimmed by 5 bases and the J gene end by 5 bases; junction bases not matched to a gene: 12. The CDR3 is made up of 16 amino acids. CDR3 in amino acids: CASSPPIAGVGETQYF. The CDR3 bases are TGTGCCAGCAGCCCACCCATAGCGGGGGTTGGGGAGACCCAGTACTTC.

The chain uses TRBV28 and TRBJ2-7; D is unresolved. CDR3 length equals 13 residues. In germline, CDR1 is MDHEN, CDR2 SYDVKM. Trimming stripped 4 bases from V and 2 bases from J, with 9 bases between. In DNA, the CDR3 is TGTGCCAGCAGTTCAGTAGACACCTACGAGCAGTACTTC. Amino acids: CASSSVDTYEQYF.

The chain is built from TRBV18 and TRBJ1-3, with TRBD1 matching 8 bases. The CDR3 length is 15 residues. Germline CDR1 is KGHSH and CDR2 is LQKENI. Trimming at V came to 5 bases and at J to 2 bases, leaving 5 bases not matched to a gene. The CDR3 coding sequence is TGTGCCAGCTCAATACAGGGGGTACCTGGAAACACCATATATTTT. Translated: CASSIQGVPGNTIYF.

V and J are TRBV18 and TRBJ2-3; 10 nucleotides line up with TRBD1. The ends lost 6 bases at V and 2 bases at J; junction bases unmatched: 2. Per the germline V gene, CDR1 is KGHSH and CDR2 is LQKENI. This CDR3 spans 14 amino acids. CDR3 nucleotide sequence: TGTGCCAGCTCGGACAGGGGGACCACAGATACGCAGTATTTT. Amino acid sequence: CASSDRGTTDTQYF.

The V and J genes are TRBV15 and TRBJ2-5, with a tentative D call TRBD1 (5 bases). Trimming pared 0 bases from V and 3 bases from J, leaving 8 bases between. From germline, CDR1 is LNHNV and CDR2 YYDKDF (reference sequence). The CDR3 sequence is 14 residues long. The CDR3 DNA follows: TGTGCCACCAGCAGAGATCGACAGAAAGAGACCCAGTACTTC. This sequence encodes CATSRDRQKETQYF. The full variable domain, its missing parts supplied by reference TRBV15 and TRBJ2-5, is DAMVIQNPRYQVTQFGKPVTLSCSQTLNHNVMYWYQQKSSQAPKLLFHYYDKDFNNEADTPDNFQSRRPNTSFCFLDIRSPGLGDTAMYLCATSRDRQKETQYFGPGTRLLVL.

The chain carries TRBV10-3 and TRBJ1-1; 11 positions agree with TRBD1. The germline gives CDR1 ENHRY, CDR2 SYGVKD. CDR3 size: 16 residues. Unmatched junction bases numbered 6, after V lost 2 bases and J lost 4 bases. The CDR3 DNA reads TGTGCCATCAGTGAGCCAGCCGGGACAGGGGGCACTGAAGCTTTCTTT. This translates into CAISEPAGTGGTEAFF.

This CDR3 reads CASRSTGNGNTIYF. CDR3 DNA sequence: TGTGCCAGCAGGTCGACAGGGAACGGAAACACCATATATTTT. V and J are TRBV6-5 and TRBJ1-3; 7 bases match TRBD1. The CDR3 is 14 amino acids. Losses at the gene ends were 6 bases for V and 4 bases for J; bases not matched to a gene: 6. Germline V gene data show CDR1 as MNHEY and CDR2 as SVGAGI.

This rearrangement joins TRBV6-9 to TRBJ2-1; the D gene is possibly TRBD1 (7 bases). In germline, CDR1 is MNHGY, CDR2 SVAAGI. The V and J ends lost 4 bases and 4 bases respectively, with 11 bases between them. This CDR3 has 14 residues. CDR3 region: CASSLGGQYNEQFF. As DNA, the CDR3 is TGTGCCAGCAGTTTGGGGGGACAGTACAATGAGCAGTTCTTC.

The J gene is TRBJ2-1, the V gene TRBV19, with 10 nucleotides matching TRBD1. Germline-derived CDR1 and CDR2 are LNHDA and SQIVND (reference sequence). J gave up 4 bases and V 1 base, and 1 base lay outside the gene matches. The CDR3 runs 15 residues. For the CDR3, the DNA is TGTGCCAGTAGTATAGGGACAGGGGGTTACAATGAGCAGTTCTTC. Amino acid sequence: CASSIGTGGYNEQFF.

The chain links TRBV3-1 (or the pseudogene TRBV3-2) to TRBJ2-3; TRBD2 is a possible D gene (7 bases). CDR3 length: 18 residues. V was pared by 1 base and J by 2 bases, with 19 bases between. From germline, CDR1 is LGHDT and CDR2 YNNKEL (reference sequence). The CDR3 is CASSQGATAGAITDTQYF. The CDR3, as DNA: TGTGCCAGCAGCCAAGGGGCAACGGCGGGGGCCATCACAGATACGCAGTATTTT.

The chain links TRBV4-1 to TRBJ1-2; 9 nucleotides agree with TRBD1. CDR1 and CDR2 (germline): MGHRA, YSYEKL. The trim removed 6 bases at V and 7 bases at J, leaving 12 bases unmatched. The CDR3 extends over 15 amino acids. In nucleotides, the CDR3 is TGCGCCAGCAGTATAGGGCAGACAGGGGGAGTTGGCTACACCTTC. Translation: CASSIGQTGGVGYTF.

The gene calls are TRBV15 and TRBJ2-1, with D tentatively TRBD1 (5 bases). The CDR3 sequence is 16 residues long. CDR1 and CDR2 (germline): LNHNV, YYDKDF (reference sequence). V lost 0 bases to trimming and J lost 4 bases, with 13 bases between them. The CDR3 DNA is TGTGCCACCAGCAGAGACAGGGCTAGGGGTTACAATGAGCAGTTCTTC. Protein sequence: CATSRDRARGYNEQFF.